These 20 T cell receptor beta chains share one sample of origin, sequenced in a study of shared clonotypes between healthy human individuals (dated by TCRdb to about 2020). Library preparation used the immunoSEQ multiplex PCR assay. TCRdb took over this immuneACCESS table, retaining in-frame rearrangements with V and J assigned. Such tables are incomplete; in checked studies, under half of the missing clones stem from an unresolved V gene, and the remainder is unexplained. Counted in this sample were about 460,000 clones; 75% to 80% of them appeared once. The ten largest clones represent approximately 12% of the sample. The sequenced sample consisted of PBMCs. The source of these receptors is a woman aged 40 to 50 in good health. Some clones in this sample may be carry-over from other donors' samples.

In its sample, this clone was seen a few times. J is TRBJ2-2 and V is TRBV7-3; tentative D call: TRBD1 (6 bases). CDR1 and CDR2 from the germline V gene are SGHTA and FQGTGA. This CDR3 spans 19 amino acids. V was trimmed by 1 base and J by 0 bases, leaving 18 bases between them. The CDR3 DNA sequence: TGTGCCAGCAGCTTAAGCCCCCCCGGACAGATTACGAACACCGGGGAGCTGTTTTTT. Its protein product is CASSLSPPGQITNTGELFF.

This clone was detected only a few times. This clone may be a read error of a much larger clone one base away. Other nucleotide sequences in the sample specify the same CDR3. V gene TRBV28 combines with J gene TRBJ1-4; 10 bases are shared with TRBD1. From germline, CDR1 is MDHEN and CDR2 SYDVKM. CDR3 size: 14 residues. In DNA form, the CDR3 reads TGTGCCAGCAGTGACAGGGGGCGTGATGAAAAGCTGTTTTTT. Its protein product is CASSDRGRDEKLFF.

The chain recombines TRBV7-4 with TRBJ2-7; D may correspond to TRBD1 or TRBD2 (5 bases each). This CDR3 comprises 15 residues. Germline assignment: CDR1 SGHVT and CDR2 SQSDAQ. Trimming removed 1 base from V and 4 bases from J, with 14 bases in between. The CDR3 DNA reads TGTGCCAGCAGCTTAGTTCGGGCAGGGACGTACGAGCAGTACTTC. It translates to CASSLVRAGTYEQYF.

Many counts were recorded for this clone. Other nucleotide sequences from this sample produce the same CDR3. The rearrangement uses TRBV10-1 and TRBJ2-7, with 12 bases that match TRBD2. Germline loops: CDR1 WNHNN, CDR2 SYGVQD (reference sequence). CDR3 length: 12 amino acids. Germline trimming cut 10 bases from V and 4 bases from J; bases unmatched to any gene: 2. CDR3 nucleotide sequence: TGCGCCAAAACTAGCGGGAGGTACGAGCAGTACTTC. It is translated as CAKTSGRYEQYF.

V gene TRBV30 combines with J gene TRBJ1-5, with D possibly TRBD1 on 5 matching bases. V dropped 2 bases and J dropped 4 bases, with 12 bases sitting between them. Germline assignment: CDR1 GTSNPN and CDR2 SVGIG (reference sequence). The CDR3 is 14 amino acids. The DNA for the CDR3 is TGTGCCTGGAGTTTTGGGACGGCTAATCAGCCCCAGCATTTT. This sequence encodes CAWSFGTANQPQHF.

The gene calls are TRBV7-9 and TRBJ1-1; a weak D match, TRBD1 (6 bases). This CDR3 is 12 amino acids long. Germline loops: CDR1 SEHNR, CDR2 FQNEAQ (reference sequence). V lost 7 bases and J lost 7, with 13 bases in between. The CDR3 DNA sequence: TGTGCCAGCAACCGGGACACCATTGAAGCTTTCTTT. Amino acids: CASNRDTIEAFF.

This CDR3 is CASSRGQGDNYGYTF. CDR3 bases: TGTGCCAGCTCACGAGGACAGGGGGATAACTATGGCTACACCTTC. This sequence joins TRBV18 and TRBJ1-2; TRBD1 aligns across 10 bases. Trimming took 4 bases from V and 1 from J; bases not matched to a gene: 3. The CDR3 has 15 residues. Germline CDR1 is KGHSH and CDR2 is LQKENI. The entire variable domain, with the rest obtained from reference TRBV18 and TRBJ1-2, is as follows: NAGVMQNPRHLVRRRGQEARLRCSPMKGHSHVYWYRQLPEEGLKFMVYLQKENIIDESGMPKERFSAEFPKEGPSILRIQQVVRGDSAAYFCASSRGQGDNYGYTFGSGTRLTVV.

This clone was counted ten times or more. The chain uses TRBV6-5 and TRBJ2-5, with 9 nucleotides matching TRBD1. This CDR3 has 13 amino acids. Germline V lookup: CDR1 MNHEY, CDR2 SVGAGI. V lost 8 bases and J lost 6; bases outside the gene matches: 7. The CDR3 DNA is TGTGCCAGCGAGCGGACAGGGGCGAAGACCCAGTACTTC. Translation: CASERTGAKTQYF.

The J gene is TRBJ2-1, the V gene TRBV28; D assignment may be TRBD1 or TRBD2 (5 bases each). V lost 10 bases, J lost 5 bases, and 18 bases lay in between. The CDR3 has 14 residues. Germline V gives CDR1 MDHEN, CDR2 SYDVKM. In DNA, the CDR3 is TGTGCCACCTACCCGAGGGGTAGAAACAATGAGCAGTTCTTC. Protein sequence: CATYPRGRNNEQFF.

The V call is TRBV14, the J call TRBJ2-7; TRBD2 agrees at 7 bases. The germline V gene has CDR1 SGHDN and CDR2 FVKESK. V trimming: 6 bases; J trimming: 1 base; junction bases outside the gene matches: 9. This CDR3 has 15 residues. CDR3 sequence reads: CASRQRDYRSYEQYF. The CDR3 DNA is TGTGCCAGCAGGCAACGGGACTACCGTTCCTACGAGCAGTACTTC.

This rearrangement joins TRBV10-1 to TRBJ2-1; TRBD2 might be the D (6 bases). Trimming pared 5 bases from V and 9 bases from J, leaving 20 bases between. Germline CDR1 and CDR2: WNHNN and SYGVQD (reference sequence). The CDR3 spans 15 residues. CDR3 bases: TGCGCCAGCAGTACCGGGACTCCCTCCCTGGTTGAGCAGTTCTTC. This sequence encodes CASSTGTPSLVEQFF.

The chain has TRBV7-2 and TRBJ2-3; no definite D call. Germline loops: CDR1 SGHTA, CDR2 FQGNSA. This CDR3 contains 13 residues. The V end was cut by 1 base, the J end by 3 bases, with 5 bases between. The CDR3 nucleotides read TGTGCCAGCAGCTTAGGTCTGACAGATACGCAGTATTTT. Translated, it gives CASSLGLTDTQYF.

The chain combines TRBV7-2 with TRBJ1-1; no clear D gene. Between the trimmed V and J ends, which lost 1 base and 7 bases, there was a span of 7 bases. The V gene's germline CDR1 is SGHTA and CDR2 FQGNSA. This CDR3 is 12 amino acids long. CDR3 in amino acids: CASSLVGLEAFF. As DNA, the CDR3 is TGTGCCAGCAGCTTAGTAGGGCTTGAAGCTTTCTTT. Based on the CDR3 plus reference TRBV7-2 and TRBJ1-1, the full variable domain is GAGVSQSPSNKVTEKGKDVELRCDPISGHTALYWYRQSLGQGLEFLIYFQGNSAPDKSGLPSDRFSAERTGGSVSTLTIQRTQQEDSAVYLCASSLVGLEAFFGQGTRLTVV.

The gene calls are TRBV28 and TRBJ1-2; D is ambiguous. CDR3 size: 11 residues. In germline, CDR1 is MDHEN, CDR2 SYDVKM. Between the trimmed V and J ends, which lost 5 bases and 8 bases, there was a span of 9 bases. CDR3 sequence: CASSPQTGYTF. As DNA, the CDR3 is TGTGCCAGCAGTCCCCAAACGGGCTACACCTTC.

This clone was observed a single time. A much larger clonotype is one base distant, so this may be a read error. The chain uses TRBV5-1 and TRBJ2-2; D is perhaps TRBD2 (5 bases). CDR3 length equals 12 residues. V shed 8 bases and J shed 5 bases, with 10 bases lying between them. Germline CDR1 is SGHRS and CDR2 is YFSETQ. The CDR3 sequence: CASISGTGELFF. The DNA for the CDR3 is TGCGCCAGTATCTCGGGGACCGGGGAGCTGTTTTTT.

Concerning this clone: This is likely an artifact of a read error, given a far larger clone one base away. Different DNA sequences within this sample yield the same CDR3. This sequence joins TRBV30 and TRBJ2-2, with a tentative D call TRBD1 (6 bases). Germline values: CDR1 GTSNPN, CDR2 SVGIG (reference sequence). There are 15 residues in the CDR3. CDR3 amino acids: CAWSVKPRDTGELFF. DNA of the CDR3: TGTGCCTGGAGTGTAAAACCCCGGGACACCGGGGAGTTGTTTTTT.

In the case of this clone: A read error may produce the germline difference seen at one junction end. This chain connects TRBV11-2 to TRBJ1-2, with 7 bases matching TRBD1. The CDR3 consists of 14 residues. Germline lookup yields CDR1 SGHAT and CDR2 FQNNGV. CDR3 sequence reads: CASSLDPRDSAFVF. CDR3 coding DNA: TGTGCCAGCAGCTTAGATCCCCGGGACAGCGCCTTCGTCTTC.

The CDR3 DNA is TGCGCCAGCAGTAAGGACGTTGGCAAATCACAAGAGACCCAGTACTTC. This codes for CASSKDVGKSQETQYF. This chain joins TRBV5-1 and TRBJ2-7; D call uncertain. The J call may be faulty, since TRBJ2-5 better matches the DNA end. This CDR3 spans 16 amino acids. Germline V lookup: CDR1 SGHRS, CDR2 YFSETQ.

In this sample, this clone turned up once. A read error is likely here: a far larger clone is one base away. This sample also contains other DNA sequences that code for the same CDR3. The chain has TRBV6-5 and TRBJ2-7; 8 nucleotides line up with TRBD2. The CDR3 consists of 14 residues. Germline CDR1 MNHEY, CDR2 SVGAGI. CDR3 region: CASSKPGLGREQYF. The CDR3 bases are TGTGCCAGCAGTAAGCCGGGACTAGGTCGGGAGCAATACTTC.

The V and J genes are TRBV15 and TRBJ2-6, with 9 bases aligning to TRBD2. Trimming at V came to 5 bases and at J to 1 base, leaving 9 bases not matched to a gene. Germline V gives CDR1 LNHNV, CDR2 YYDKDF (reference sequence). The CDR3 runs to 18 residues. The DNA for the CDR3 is TGTGCCACCAGCTCGTCGGGGACTAGCAATTCTGGGGCCAACGTCCTGACTTTC. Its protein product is CATSSSGTSNSGANVLTF.